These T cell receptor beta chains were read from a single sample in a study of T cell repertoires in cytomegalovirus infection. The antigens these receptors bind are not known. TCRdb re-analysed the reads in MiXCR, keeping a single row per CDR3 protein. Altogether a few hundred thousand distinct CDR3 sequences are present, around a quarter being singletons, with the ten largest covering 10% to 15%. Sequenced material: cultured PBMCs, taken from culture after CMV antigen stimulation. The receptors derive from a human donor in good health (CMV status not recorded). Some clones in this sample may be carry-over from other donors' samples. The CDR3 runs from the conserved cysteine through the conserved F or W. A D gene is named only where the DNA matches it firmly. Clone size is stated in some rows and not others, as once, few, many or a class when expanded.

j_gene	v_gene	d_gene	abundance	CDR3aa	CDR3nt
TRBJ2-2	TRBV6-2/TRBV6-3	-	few	CASRPQGTGELFF	TGTGCCAGCAGGCCCCAGGGGACCGGGGAGCTGTTTTTT
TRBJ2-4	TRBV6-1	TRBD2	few	CASSTGTNFYF	TGTGCCAGCAGTACCGGGACTAATTTCTACTTC
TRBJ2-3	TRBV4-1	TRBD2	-	CASTLAGVSTDTQYF	TGCGCCAGCACTTTAGCGGGAGTGAGCACAGATACGCAGTATTTT
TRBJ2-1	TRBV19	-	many	CASSMGRTGDNEQFF	TGTGCCAGTAGTATGGGCAGGACCGGGGACAATGAGCAGTTCTTC
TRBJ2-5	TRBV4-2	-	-	CASSPTSGARGGTQYF	TGTGCCAGCAGCCCAACGAGTGGCGCCAGGGGGGGGACCCAGTACTTC
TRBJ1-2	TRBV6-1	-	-	CASSQGSFGYTF	TGTGCCAGCAGTCAGGGGTCCTTTGGCTACACCTTC
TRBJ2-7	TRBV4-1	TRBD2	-	CASSQAGTSGTYEQYF	TGCGCCAGCAGCCAAGCAGGGACTAGCGGAACCTACGAGCAGTACTTC
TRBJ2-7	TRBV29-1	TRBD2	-	CSVLSGGTYEQYF	TGCAGCGTTCTTAGCGGGGGTACCTACGAGCAGTACTTC
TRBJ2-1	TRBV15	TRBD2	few	CATSRDFAGGNEQFF	TGTGCCACCAGCAGAGACTTTGCGGGAGGCAATGAGCAGTTCTTC
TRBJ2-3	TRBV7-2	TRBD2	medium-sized	CASSRTSGTDTQYF	TGTGCCAGCAGCCGGACTAGCGGCACAGATACGCAGTATTTT